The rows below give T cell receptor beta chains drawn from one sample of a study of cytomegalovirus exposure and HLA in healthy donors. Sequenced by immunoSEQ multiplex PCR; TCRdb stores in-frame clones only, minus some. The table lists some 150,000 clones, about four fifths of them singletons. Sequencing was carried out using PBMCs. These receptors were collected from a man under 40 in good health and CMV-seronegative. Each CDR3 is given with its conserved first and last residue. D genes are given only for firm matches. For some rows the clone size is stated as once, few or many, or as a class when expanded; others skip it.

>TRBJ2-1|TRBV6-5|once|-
CASSSRRGTLGEQFF
TGTGCCAGCAGTTCCCGGCGGGGTACCCTCGGTGAGCAGTTCTTC
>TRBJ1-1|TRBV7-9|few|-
CASSRDPRWEAFF
TGTGCCAGCAGCCGAGATCCGAGGTGGGAAGCTTTCTTT
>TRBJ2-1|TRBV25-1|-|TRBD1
CASSDPDRGLLSYNEQFF
TGTGCCAGCAGTGATCCGGACAGGGGGTTGTTGTCCTACAATGAGCAGTTCTTC
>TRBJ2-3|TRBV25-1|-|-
CASSEQGGITDTQYF
TGTGCCAGCAGTGAACAGGGTGGGATCACAGATACGCAGTATTTT
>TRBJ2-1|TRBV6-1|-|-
CASSEFQRDEQFF
TGTGCCAGCAGTGAGTTCCAGAGGGATGAGCAGTTCTTC
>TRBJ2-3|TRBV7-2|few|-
CASSPAKDTQYF
TGTGCCAGCAGCCCTGCTAAGGATACGCAGTATTTT
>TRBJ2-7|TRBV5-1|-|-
CASSLYGAEQYF
TGCGCCAGCAGCTTATATGGGGCCGAGCAGTACTTC
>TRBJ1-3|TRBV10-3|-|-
CAISESGSSGNTIYF
TGTGCCATCAGTGAGTCGGGCAGCTCTGGAAACACCATATATTTT
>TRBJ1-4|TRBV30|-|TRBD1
CAWSVQGAHDEKLFF
TGTGCCTGGAGTGTACAGGGGGCGCATGATGAAAAACTGTTTTTT
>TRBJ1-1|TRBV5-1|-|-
CASSLGQDTEAFF
TGCGCCAGCAGCTTGGGACAAGATACTGAAGCTTTCTTT
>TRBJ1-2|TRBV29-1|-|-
CSVAGGDGYTF
TGCAGCGTTGCGGGGGGGGATGGCTACACCTTC
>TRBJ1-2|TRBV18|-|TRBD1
CASSLPLPGQAYGYTF
TGTGCCAGCTCGCTCCCTTTGCCGGGACAGGCCTATGGCTACACCTTC
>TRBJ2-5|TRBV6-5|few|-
CASSYEGRETQYF
TGTGCCAGCAGTTACGAGGGAAGGGAGACCCAGTACTTC
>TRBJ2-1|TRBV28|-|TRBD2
CASIWTSGSNEQFF
TGTGCCAGCATTTGGACTAGCGGGAGCAATGAGCAGTTCTTC
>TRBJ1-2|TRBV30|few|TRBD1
CAGQGADYGYTF
TGTGCCGGACAGGGGGCGGACTATGGCTACACCTTC
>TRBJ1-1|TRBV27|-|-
CASRAQGINTEAFF
TGTGCCAGCAGGGCTCAGGGGATCAACACTGAAGCTTTCTTT
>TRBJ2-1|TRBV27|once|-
CASSLTSSYNEQFF
TGTGCCAGCAGTCTGACTAGTTCCTACAATGAGCAGTTCTTC
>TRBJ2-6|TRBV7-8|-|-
CASSPLRDGANVLTF
TGTGCCAGCAGCCCCCTGAGGGATGGGGCCAACGTCCTGACTTTC
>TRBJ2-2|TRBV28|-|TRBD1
CASSWTGMRVDAGELFF
TGTGCCAGCAGCTGGACAGGGATGAGGGTAGACGCCGGGGAGCTGTTTTTT
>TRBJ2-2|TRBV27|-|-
CASSPPGTQNTGELFF
TGTGCCAGCAGTCCCCCGGGGACACAGAACACCGGGGAGCTGTTTTTT
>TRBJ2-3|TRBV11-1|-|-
CASSSGYTDTQYF
TGTGCCAGCAGCTCAGGTTACACAGATACGCAGTATTTT
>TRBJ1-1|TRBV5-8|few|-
CASSLDPGGTEAFF
TGTGCCAGCAGTTTGGACCCTGGGGGGACTGAAGCTTTCTTT
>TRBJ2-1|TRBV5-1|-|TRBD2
CASSLEAGGYNEQFF
TGCGCCAGCAGCTTGGAGGCGGGAGGCTACAATGAGCAGTTCTTC
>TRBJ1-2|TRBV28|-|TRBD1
CASSLRGTGGNYGYTF
TGTGCCAGCAGTTTAAGAGGGACAGGGGGGAACTATGGCTACACCTTC
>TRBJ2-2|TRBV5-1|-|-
CASSSQGSGELFF
TGCGCCAGCAGCTCTCAGGGTAGCGGGGAGCTGTTTTTT
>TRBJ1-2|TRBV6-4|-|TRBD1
CASSPTGTDLIANYGYTF
TGTGCCAGTTCCCCGACCGGGACAGATCTTATAGCTAACTATGGCTACACCTTC
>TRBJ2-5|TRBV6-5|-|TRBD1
CASSYSWTGGETQYF
TGTGCCAGCAGTTACTCGTGGACAGGGGGAGAGACCCAGTACTTC